The present TCR beta chain was sequenced within a study of blood T cell repertoires in COVID-19. In the study overall: There were acute and convalescent COVID-19 samples, and they came from the United States, Italy and Spain. Sources were T cells, B-cell-depleted T cells, or PBMCs; the material itself was cDNA or gDNA.

The CDR3 has 14 amino acids. J lost 3 bases, V lost 7 bases, and 8 bases had no gene match. Germline V gene data show CDR1 as MDHEN and CDR2 as SYDVKM. Study processing details: Reference gene primer amplification gave estimated nucleated cell counts. Some clones are missing from TCRdb's copy, which holds only in-frame ones; the method was immunoSEQ multiplex PCR. That table gives V, J and clone size, and the DNA gave D and trimming. The sample lists around 180,000 clones, approximately 83% seen once, with roughly 3.5% in the top ten. This receptor was identified in a man aged 55 to 70 with acute or convalescent COVID-19. Material: peripheral blood. This rearrangement joins TRBV28 to TRBJ2-7; 8 bases map to TRBD1. CDR3 residues: CASTTAGGLYEQYF. In nucleotides, the CDR3 is TGTGCCAGCACCACTGCAGGGGGCCTCTACGAGCAGTACTTC.